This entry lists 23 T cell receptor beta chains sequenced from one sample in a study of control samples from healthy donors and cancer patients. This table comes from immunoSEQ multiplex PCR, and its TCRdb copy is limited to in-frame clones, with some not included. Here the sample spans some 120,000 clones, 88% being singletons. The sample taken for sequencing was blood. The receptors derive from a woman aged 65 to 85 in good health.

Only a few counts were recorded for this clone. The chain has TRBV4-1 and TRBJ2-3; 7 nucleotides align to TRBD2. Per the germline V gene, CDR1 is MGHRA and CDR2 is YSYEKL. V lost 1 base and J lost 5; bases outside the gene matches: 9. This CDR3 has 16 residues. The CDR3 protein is CASSQVLARTGDTQYF. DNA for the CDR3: TGCGCCAGCAGCCAAGTACTAGCGAGGACGGGAGATACGCAGTATTTT.

The CDR3 DNA sequence: TGTGCCAGCAGTTCTAGCGGGGGGCTCTACAATGAGCAGTTCTTC. Its protein is CASSSSGGLYNEQFF. The chain uses TRBV11-3 and TRBJ2-1, with 11 nucleotides matching TRBD2. Germline trimming cut 6 bases from V and 3 bases from J; bases unmatched to any gene: 4. CDR1 is SGHNT, CDR2 YENEEA, per germline. CDR3 length equals 15 residues.

The CDR3 nucleotides are TGTGCCAGCAGCTTAACGGGGAGCGGCTCTGGAAACACCATATATTTT. Amino acids: CASSLTGSGSGNTIYF. The chain recombines TRBV7-6 with TRBJ1-3, with no clear D. The ends were cut back, 2 bases at V and 0 bases at J, with 11 bases in the middle. Germline loops: CDR1 SGHVS, CDR2 FNYEAQ. The CDR3 has 16 amino acids.

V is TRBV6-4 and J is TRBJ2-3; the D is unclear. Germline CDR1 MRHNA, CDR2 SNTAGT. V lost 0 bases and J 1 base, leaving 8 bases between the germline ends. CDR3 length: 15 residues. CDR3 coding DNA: TGTGCCAGCAGTGACTCGTTCCTAGGCACAGATACGCAGTATTTT. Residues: CASSDSFLGTDTQYF.

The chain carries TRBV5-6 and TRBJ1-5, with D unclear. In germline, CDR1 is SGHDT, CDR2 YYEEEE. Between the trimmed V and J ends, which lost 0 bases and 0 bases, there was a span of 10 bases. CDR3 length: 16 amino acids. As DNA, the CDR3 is TGTGCCAGCAGCTTGGGGACCCGGCATAGCAATCAGCCCCAGCATTTT. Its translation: CASSLGTRHSNQPQHF.

The CDR3 sequence: CASSATGGIETQYF. The CDR3, as DNA: TGTGCCAGCAGTGCTACAGGGGGGATCGAGACCCAGTACTTC. The chain has TRBV6-4 and TRBJ2-5; 8 positions match TRBD1. Germline V lookup: CDR1 MRHNA, CDR2 SNTAGT. This CDR3 has 14 amino acids. V was clipped by 4 bases and J by 5 bases; unmatched bases: 6.

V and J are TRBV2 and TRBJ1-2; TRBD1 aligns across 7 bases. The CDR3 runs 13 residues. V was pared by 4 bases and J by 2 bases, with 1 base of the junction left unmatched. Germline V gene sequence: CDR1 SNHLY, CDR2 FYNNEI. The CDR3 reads CASSVQGNYGYTF. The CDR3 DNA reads TGTGCCAGCAGTGTACAGGGGAACTATGGCTACACCTTC.

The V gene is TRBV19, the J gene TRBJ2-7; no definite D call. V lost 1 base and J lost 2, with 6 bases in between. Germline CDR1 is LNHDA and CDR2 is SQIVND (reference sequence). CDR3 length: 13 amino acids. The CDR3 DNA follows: TGTGCCAGTAGTATAGCACGAGCCTACGAGCAGTACTTC. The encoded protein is CASSIARAYEQYF.

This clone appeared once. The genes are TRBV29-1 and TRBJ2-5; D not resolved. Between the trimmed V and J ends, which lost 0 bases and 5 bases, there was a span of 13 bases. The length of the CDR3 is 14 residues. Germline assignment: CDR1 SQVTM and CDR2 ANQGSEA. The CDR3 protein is CSVEDQAGGETQYF. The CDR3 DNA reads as TGCAGCGTTGAAGATCAAGCCGGTGGGGAGACCCAGTACTTC.

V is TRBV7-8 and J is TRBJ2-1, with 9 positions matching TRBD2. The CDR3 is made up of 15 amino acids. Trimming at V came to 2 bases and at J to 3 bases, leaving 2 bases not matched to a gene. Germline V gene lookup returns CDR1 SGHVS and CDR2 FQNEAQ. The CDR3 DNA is TGTGCCAGCAGCTTACCAGCGGGGGGCTACAATGAGCAGTTCTTC. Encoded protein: CASSLPAGGYNEQFF.

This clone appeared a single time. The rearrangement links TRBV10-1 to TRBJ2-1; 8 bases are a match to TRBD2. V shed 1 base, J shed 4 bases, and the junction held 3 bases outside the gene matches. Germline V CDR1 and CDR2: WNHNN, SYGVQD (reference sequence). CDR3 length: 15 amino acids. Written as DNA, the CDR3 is TGCGCCAGCAGTGAGTTCGGGGGGGGATACAATGAGCAGTTCTTC. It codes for CASSEFGGGYNEQFF.

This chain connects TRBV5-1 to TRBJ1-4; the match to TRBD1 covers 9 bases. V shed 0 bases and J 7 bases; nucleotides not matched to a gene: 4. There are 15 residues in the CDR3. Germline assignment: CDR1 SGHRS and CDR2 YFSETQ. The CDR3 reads CASSLAGTGSEKLFF. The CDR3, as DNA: TGCGCCAGCAGCTTGGCCGGGACAGGGTCTGAAAAACTGTTTTTT. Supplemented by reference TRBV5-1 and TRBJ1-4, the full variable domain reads KAGVTQTPRYLIKTRGQQVTLSCSPISGHRSVSWYQQTPGQGLQFLFEYFSETQRNKGNFPGRFSGRQFSNSRSEMNVSTLELGDSALYLCASSLAGTGSEKLFFGSGTQLSVL.

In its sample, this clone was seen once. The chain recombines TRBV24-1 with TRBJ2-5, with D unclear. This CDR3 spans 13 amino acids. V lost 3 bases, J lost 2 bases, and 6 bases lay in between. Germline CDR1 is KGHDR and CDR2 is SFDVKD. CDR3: CATSDGPQETQYF. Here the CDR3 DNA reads TGTGCCACCAGTGATGGCCCACAAGAGACCCAGTACTTC.

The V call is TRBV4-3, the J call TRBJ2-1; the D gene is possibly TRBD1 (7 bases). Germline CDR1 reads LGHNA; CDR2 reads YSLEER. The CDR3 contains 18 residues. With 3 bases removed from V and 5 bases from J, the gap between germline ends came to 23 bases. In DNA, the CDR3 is TGCGCCAGCAGCCAGTTTGGGGGGCGACAGGGTACCGACAATGAGCAGTTCTTC. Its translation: CASSQFGGRQGTDNEQFF.

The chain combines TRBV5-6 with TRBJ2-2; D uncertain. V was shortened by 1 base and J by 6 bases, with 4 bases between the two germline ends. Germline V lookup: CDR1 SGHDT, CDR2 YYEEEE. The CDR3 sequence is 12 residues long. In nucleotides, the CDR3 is TGTGCCAGCAGCTTGCCGTCCGGGGAGCTGTTTTTT. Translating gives CASSLPSGELFF.

As DNA, the CDR3 is TGTGCCAGCAGCCAAGATCGGCGGGGGGCTTTCTTT. It translates to CASSQDRRGAFF. This sequence joins TRBV3-1 (or the pseudogene TRBV3-2) and TRBJ1-1; D perhaps matches TRBD1 (5 bases). CDR3 length equals 12 residues. Germline V gives CDR1 LGHDT, CDR2 YNNKEL (reference sequence). V dropped 0 bases and J dropped 11 bases, with 10 bases sitting between them.

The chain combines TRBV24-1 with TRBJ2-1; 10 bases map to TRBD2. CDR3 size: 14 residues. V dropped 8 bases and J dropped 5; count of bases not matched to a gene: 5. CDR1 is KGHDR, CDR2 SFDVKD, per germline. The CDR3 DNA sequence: TGTGCCACCAAGAGCGGGGGGGCCGACAATGAGCAGTTCTTC. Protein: CATKSGGADNEQFF.

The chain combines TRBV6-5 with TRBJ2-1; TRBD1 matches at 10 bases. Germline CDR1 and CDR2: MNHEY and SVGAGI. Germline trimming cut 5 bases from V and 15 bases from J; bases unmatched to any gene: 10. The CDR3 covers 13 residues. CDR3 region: CASSNRDRGVPFF. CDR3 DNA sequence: TGTGCCAGCAGTAACCGGGACAGGGGAGTGCCGTTCTTC.

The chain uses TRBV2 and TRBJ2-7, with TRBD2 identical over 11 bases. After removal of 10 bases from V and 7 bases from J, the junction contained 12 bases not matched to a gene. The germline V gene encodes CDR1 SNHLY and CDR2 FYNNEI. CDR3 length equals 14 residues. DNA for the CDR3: TGTGCCAACAAATTTAGCGGGGGGGCCTCAGAGCAGTACTTC. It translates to CANKFSGGASEQYF. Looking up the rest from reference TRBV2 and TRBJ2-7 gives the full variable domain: EPEVTQTPSHQVTQMGQEVILRCVPISNHLYFYWYRQILGQKVEFLVSFYNNEISEKSEIFDDQFSVERPDGSNFTLKIRSTKLEDSAMYFCANKFSGGASEQYFGPGTRLTVT.

The CDR3 nucleotides read TGTGCCAGTAGCCCCTTAGGAGGCAACACCGGGGAGCTGTTTTTT. This codes for CASSPLGGNTGELFF. The genes are TRBV19 and TRBJ2-2; the D gene is possibly TRBD2 (5 bases). V lost 6 bases and J lost 2, with 13 bases in between. This CDR3 region has 15 residues. CDR1 LNHDA and CDR2 SQIVND come from the germline V gene (reference sequence).

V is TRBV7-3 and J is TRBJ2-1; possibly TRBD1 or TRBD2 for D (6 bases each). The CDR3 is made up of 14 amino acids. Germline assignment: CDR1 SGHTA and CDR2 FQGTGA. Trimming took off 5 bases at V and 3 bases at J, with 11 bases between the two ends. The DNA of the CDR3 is TGTGCCAGCAGCCGGGGGACAAGCTACAATGAGCAGTTCTTC. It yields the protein CASSRGTSYNEQFF.

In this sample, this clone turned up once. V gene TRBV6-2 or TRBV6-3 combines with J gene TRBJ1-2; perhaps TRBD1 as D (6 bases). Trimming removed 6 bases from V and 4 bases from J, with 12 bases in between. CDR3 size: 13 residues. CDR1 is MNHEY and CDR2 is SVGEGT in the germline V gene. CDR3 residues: CASSPGDTYGYTF. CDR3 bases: TGTGCCAGCAGCCCCGGGGACACCTATGGCTACACCTTC.

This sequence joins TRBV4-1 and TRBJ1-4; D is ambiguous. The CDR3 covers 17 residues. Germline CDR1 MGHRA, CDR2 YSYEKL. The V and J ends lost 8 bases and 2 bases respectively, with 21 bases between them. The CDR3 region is CASGYLPGIATNEKLFF. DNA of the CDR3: TGCGCCAGCGGCTATTTGCCGGGGATCGCTACTAATGAAAAACTGTTTTTT.